The next 18 T cell receptor beta chains were all read from a single sample in a study of CD8+CD57+ T cells in acquired aplastic anemia. Researchers used genomic DNA as the template to profile TCR beta VDJ and CDR3. TCRdb fed the reads into MiXCR, producing one record per CDR3 protein. The repertoire includes hundreds of thousands of distinct CDR3 sequences, about two thirds of them detected once, and 4% sits in the top ten. The sequencing input was sorted CD4+, CD8+, or CD8+CD57+ T cells (not recorded which) from PBMCs. The receptors shown here come from a human donor in good health, serving as a control.

The chain carries TRBV5-1 and TRBJ1-2; 9 positions agree with TRBD1. J gave up 5 bases and V 4 bases, and 6 bases lay outside the gene matches. The germline V gene has CDR1 SGHRS and CDR2 YFSETQ. The CDR3 runs to 14 residues. The CDR3 spells CASSRTGQGYGYTF. CDR3 in DNA: TGCGCCAGCAGCCGGACGGGACAGGGATATGGCTACACCTTC.

With respect to this clonotype: One end of the junction is discordant with germline, which a read error may explain. The chain is built from TRBV9 and TRBJ1-5, with a possible D match to TRBD1 (5 bases). This CDR3 contains 15 residues. Germline V lookup: CDR1 SGDLS, CDR2 YYNGEE. CDR3 in DNA: TGCGCCAGCAGCCTAGACGGGGGGGAGAATCAGCCCCAGCATTTT. It codes for CASSLDGGENQPQHF.

This chain joins TRBV7-3 and TRBJ2-1; the D gene is possibly TRBD1 (6 bases). Germline assignment: CDR1 SGHTA and CDR2 FQGTGA. The V end lost 5 bases, the J end lost 9 bases, and 20 bases lay between the germline ends. This CDR3 spans 15 amino acids. CDR3 protein: CASSPQADRGGEQFF. The DNA of the CDR3 is TGTGCCAGCAGCCCACAAGCCGACAGAGGGGGTGAGCAGTTCTTC.

The chain joins TRBV6-5 to TRBJ2-3; D assignment may be TRBD1 or TRBD2 (5 bases each). The length of the CDR3 is 16 residues. Germline values: CDR1 MNHEY, CDR2 SVGAGI. V was pared by 6 bases and J by 1 base, with 17 bases between. The CDR3 is CASSERAGSGTDTQYF. Written as DNA, the CDR3 is TGTGCCAGCAGCGAAAGGGCAGGGAGTGGCACAGATACGCAGTATTTT.

As concerns this clonotype: A much larger clonotype is one base distant, so this may be a read error. Because it lacks the conserved phenylalanine or tryptophan at the end, this CDR3 is likely a read error. The chain has TRBV11-2 and TRBJ2-3; D gene uncertain. The CDR3 is made up of 13 amino acids. V was trimmed by 3 bases and J by 2 bases, leaving 6 bases between them. In germline, CDR1 is SGHAT, CDR2 FQNNGV. CDR3 sequence (DNA): TGTGCCAGCAGCTTGGTCGTCACAGATACGCAGTATCTT. This translates into CASSLVVTDTQYL.

In this sample, this clonotype turned up many times. The V call is TRBV6-5, the J call TRBJ1-2; 7 bases align to TRBD1. The junction had 13 bases not matched to a gene; V was cut back by 4 bases and J by 5 bases. The germline gives CDR1 MNHEY, CDR2 SVGAGI. CDR3 length: 16 residues. This CDR3 is CASSSLYRGGTYGYTF. The CDR3 DNA sequence: TGTGCCAGCAGTTCATTATACAGGGGAGGGACATATGGCTACACCTTC.

This clonotype was seen repeatedly, ten times or more. The rearrangement links TRBV2 to TRBJ1-4; the D is unclear. Germline V gene data show CDR1 as SNHLY and CDR2 as FYNNEI. The V gene lost 7 bases and the J gene lost 7 bases, with 22 bases spanning the gap. This CDR3 has 16 amino acids. CDR3 in DNA: TGTGCCAGCAATCTATTATCGGACGGCCATTCTGAAAAACTGTTTTTT. Translating gives CASNLLSDGHSEKLFF.

The rearrangement links TRBV29-1 to TRBJ1-2; a weak D match, TRBD1 (5 bases). CDR3 length equals 13 residues. Germline V gives CDR1 SQVTM, CDR2 ANQGSEA. The V and J ends lost 7 bases and 7 bases respectively, with 19 bases between them. The CDR3 is CSAEEPGQFGYTF. The CDR3 bases are TGCAGCGCCGAAGAACCGGGGCAGTTTGGCTACACCTTC. The variable domain in full, completed from reference TRBV29-1 and TRBJ1-2, reads SAVISQKPSRDICQRGTSLTIQCQVDSQVTMMFWYRQQPGQSLTLIATANQGSEATYESGFVIDKFPISRPNLTFSTLTVSNMSPEDSSIYLCSAEEPGQFGYTFGSGTRLTVV.

With regard to this clonotype: The junction departs from the called germline gene at one end, perhaps through a read error. The chain recombines TRBV7-8 with TRBJ1-2; a weak D match, TRBD1 (5 bases). This CDR3 region has 14 residues. Germline V gene sequence: CDR1 SGHVS, CDR2 FQNEAQ. Here the CDR3 reads CATSLERAGYDPTF. The CDR3 nucleotides read TGTGCCACCAGCTTAGAGAGGGCAGGGTATGACCCTACGTTC.

Of note for this clonotype: At one end, the junction sequence differs from germline, possibly due to a read error. The J gene is TRBJ2-7, the V gene TRBV7-2; a possible D gene is TRBD1 (6 bases). The DNA end lines up better with TRBJ1-2; the J call may be wrong. The CDR3 has 14 amino acids. Germline V lookup: CDR1 SGHTA, CDR2 FQGNSA. Written as DNA, the CDR3 is TGTGCCAGCAGCCCGCACAGGGTAGACTATGACTACACCTTC. It specifies CASSPHRVDYDYTF.

The table lists this clonotype with a count of one. The rearrangement joins TRBV9 to TRBJ1-1, with 7 bases matching TRBD1. Germline assignment: CDR1 SGDLS and CDR2 YYNGEE. The CDR3 length is 14 residues. Losses at the gene ends were 3 bases for V and 14 bases for J; bases not matched to a gene: 16. CDR3 sequence reads: CASSADQGETQYFF. The CDR3 DNA is TGTGCCAGCAGCGCGGACCAGGGGGAGACCCAGTACTTCTTT. Looking up the rest from reference TRBV9 and TRBJ1-1 gives the full variable domain: DSGVTQTPKHLITATGQRVTLRCSPRSGDLSVYWYQQSLDQGLQFLIQYYNGEERAKGNILERFSAQQFPDLHSELNLSSLELGDSALYFCASSADQGETQYFFGQGTRLTVV.

The rearrangement uses TRBV7-9 and TRBJ1-6; D is ambiguous. CDR1 SEHNR and CDR2 FQNEAQ come from the germline V gene (reference sequence). The V end lost 1 base, the J end lost 10 bases, and 11 bases lay between the germline ends. The CDR3 contains 14 residues. The chain's CDR3 is CASSLGARPSPLHF. The CDR3 region has the DNA TGTGCCAGCAGCTTAGGTGCACGCCCATCACCCCTCCACTTT.

The V gene is TRBV7-8, the J gene TRBJ2-7, with D perhaps TRBD1 (6 bases). Germline V lookup: CDR1 SGHVS, CDR2 FQNEAQ. The CDR3 loop spans 16 amino acids. Trimming pared 2 bases from V and 2 bases from J, leaving 16 bases between. The CDR3 DNA reads as TGTGCCAGCAGCTTAAGTTGGGGGCGGTCCCCCTACGAGCAGTACTTC. Translation: CASSLSWGRSPYEQYF. Variable domain in full (rest from reference TRBV7-8 and TRBJ2-7): GAGVSQSPRYKVAKRGQDVALRCDPISGHVSLFWYQQALGQGPEFLTYFQNEAQLDKSGLPSDRFFAERPEGSVSTLKIQRTQQEDSAVYLCASSLSWGRSPYEQYFGPGTRLTVT.

The genes are TRBV7-2 and TRBJ1-2; D remains unclear. Looked up from germline, CDR1 is SGHTA and CDR2 is FQGNSA. With 7 bases removed from V and 14 bases from J, the gap between germline ends came to 29 bases. The CDR3 has 15 amino acids. Here the CDR3 DNA reads TGTGCCAGCACCATAGAGGGAACTAATGAAAAACTGTTTACCTTC. Amino acid sequence: CASTIEGTNEKLFTF.

Turning to this clonotype: Given a much more abundant clone one base away, this may be a read error. The chain employs TRBV16 and TRBJ2-7, with a weak D call TRBD2 (5 bases). Germline CDR1 reads KGHSY; CDR2 reads FQNENV. This CDR3 is built from 13 residues. CDR3 nucleotides: TGTGCCAGCACCCAATCGGGGTCCTACGAGCAGTACTTC. This gives the protein CASTQSGSYEQYF. Supplemented by reference TRBV16 and TRBJ2-7, the full variable domain reads GEEVAQTPKHLVRGEGQKAKLYCAPIKGHSYVFWYQQVLKNEFKFLISFQNENVFDETGMPKERFSAKCLPNSPCSLEIQATKLEDSAVYFCASTQSGSYEQYFGPGTRLTVT.

As for this clonotype: This CDR3 fails to terminate in the conserved phenylalanine or tryptophan, so it likely reflects a read error. The chain has TRBV7-3 and TRBJ2-5, with TRBD2 matching over 7 bases. This CDR3 contains 12 residues. Germline CDR1 and CDR2: SGHTA and FQGTGA. V lost 7 bases to trimming and J lost 9 bases; unmatched junction nucleotides: 8. The CDR3 DNA sequence: TGTGCCAGCACCACCGGTGGACTAGCCCAGTACCCT. Protein product: CASTTGGLAQYP.

About this clonotype itself: The junction differs from germline at one of its ends, possibly a read error. V gene TRBV7-2 combines with J gene TRBJ1-1, with D unclear. The CDR3 covers 14 residues. Germline V lookup: CDR1 SGHTA, CDR2 FQGNSA. CDR3 protein: CASSQMRENNEDFF. The CDR3 DNA follows: TGCGCCAGCAGCCAGATGCGTGAGAACAATGAGGATTTCTTT.

This clonotype was recorded once. No conserved phenylalanine or tryptophan is present at the end of the CDR3, so a read error is the likely explanation. The DNA is left out, because the CDR3 cannot be placed on it with certainty; the CDR3 is given as TCRdb lists it. V and J are TRBV2 and TRBJ1-2. Per the germline V gene, CDR1 is SNHLY and CDR2 is FYNNEI. The CDR3 length is 13 residues, termini included. CDR3 amino acids: CASSSRRVADTQY.